A single sample is the source of the 32 T cell receptor beta chains below, sequenced in a study of T cell responses to AZD1222 COVID-19 vaccine. Assay used: immunoSEQ multiplex PCR; TCRdb lists only in-frame clones, some missing. The repertoire includes around 78,000 clones, approximately 86% of them detected once, and roughly 5.1% sits in the top ten. Source: peripheral blood, taken on day 0 of MenACWY control vaccination. The receptors stem from an adult in good health.

The chain couples TRBV19 to TRBJ2-1, with 9 bases matching TRBD1. Germline-derived CDR1 and CDR2 are LNHDA and SQIVND (reference sequence). The junction had 5 bases not matched to a gene; V was cut back by 1 base and J by 4 bases. CDR3 size: 16 residues. This CDR3 reads CASSIGGQGLYNEQFF. In DNA form, the CDR3 reads TGTGCCAGTAGTATAGGGGGACAGGGACTTTACAATGAGCAGTTCTTC.

The chain employs TRBV5-1 and TRBJ2-7, with TRBD1 matching 7 bases. The junction had 12 bases not matched to a gene; V was cut back by 7 bases and J by 5 bases. Germline V CDR1 and CDR2: SGHRS, YFSETQ. CDR3 length: 14 residues. CDR3 region: CASLGDSPRNEQYF. The CDR3 DNA reads TGCGCCAGCCTCGGGGACAGCCCCCGGAACGAGCAGTACTTC.

J is TRBJ2-7 and V is TRBV6-5; 10 positions agree with TRBD1. The trim removed 6 bases at V and 5 bases at J, leaving 4 bases unmatched. CDR1 is MNHEY and CDR2 is SVGAGI in the germline V gene. The CDR3 covers 13 residues. The CDR3 DNA sequence: TGTGCCAGCAGGGGGACAGGGGACCACGAGCAGTACTTC. Encoded protein: CASRGTGDHEQYF.

The chain couples TRBV9 to TRBJ2-5; a possible D gene is TRBD2 (5 bases). Trimming shortened V by 0 bases and J by 3 bases, and 9 bases separated the two germline ends. Germline CDR1 SGDLS, CDR2 YYNGEE. This CDR3 contains 14 residues. CDR3 in DNA: TGTGCCAGCAGCGTAGCGGGGAATAAAGAGACCCAGTACTTC. Encoded protein: CASSVAGNKETQYF.

The chain joins TRBV19 to TRBJ2-1; TRBD2 aligns across 9 bases. This CDR3 is 14 amino acids long. The V segment lost 4 bases and the J segment 8 bases; nucleotides outside the gene matches: 6. The germline CDR1 and CDR2 sequences are LNHDA and SQIVND (reference sequence). The CDR3 reads CASSTGLAHDEQFF. Here the CDR3 DNA reads TGTGCCAGTAGTACCGGACTAGCGCACGATGAGCAGTTCTTC.

The gene calls are TRBV9 and TRBJ2-1, with 14 bases identical to TRBD2. CDR1 and CDR2 from the germline V gene are SGDLS and YYNGEE. The CDR3 loop spans 19 amino acids. Losses at the gene ends were 0 bases for V and 7 bases for J; bases not matched to a gene: 12. CDR3 protein: CASSVVPLTSGGAGNEQFF. In DNA form, the CDR3 reads TGTGCCAGCAGCGTAGTACCCCTGACTAGCGGGGGGGCCGGGAATGAGCAGTTCTTC.

The chain couples TRBV6-2 or TRBV6-3 to TRBJ2-1, with D unclear. Germline-derived CDR1 and CDR2 are MNHEY and SVGEGT. This CDR3 is built from 11 residues. Trimming removed 2 bases from V and 8 bases from J, with 4 bases in between. The CDR3 DNA reads as TGTGCCAGCAGTTACCTCGATGAGCAGTTCTTC. Translated, it gives CASSYLDEQFF.

The rearrangement joins TRBV7-2 to TRBJ1-4, with 8 bases aligning to TRBD1. In germline, CDR1 is SGHTA, CDR2 FQGNSA. This CDR3 has 16 amino acids. V lost 3 bases, J lost 3 bases, and 6 bases stayed unmatched. CDR3 DNA: TGTGCCAGCAGCTTTGGCAGGGGGCTATCTAATGAAAAACTGTTTTTT. This codes for CASSFGRGLSNEKLFF.

The chain is built from TRBV6-6 and TRBJ2-7; D possibly matches TRBD1 or TRBD2 (5 bases each). The V gene lost 6 bases and the J gene lost 0 bases, with 12 bases spanning the gap. The CDR3 spans 14 residues. The germline V gene encodes CDR1 MNHNY and CDR2 SVGAGI (reference sequence). The CDR3 is CASSRDANSYEQYF. CDR3 in DNA: TGTGCCAGCAGCCGGGACGCCAACTCCTACGAGCAGTACTTC.

The V gene is TRBV18, the J gene TRBJ1-1; TRBD1 might be the D (5 bases). Germline loops: CDR1 KGHSH, CDR2 LQKENI. V was shortened by 3 bases and J by 2 bases, with 10 bases between the two germline ends. The CDR3 sequence is 14 residues long. The CDR3 nucleotides read TGTGCCAGCTCACCGGGGCAGATAAACACTGAAGCTTTCTTT. Translated: CASSPGQINTEAFF.

V usage is TRBV19 and J usage is TRBJ1-4; maybe TRBD1 (5 bases). V lost 2 bases, J lost 0 bases, and 16 bases lay in between. Per the germline V gene, CDR1 is LNHDA and CDR2 is SQIVND (reference sequence). The CDR3 consists of 18 residues. The CDR3 spells CASSIFRAGIATNEKLFF. In DNA form, the CDR3 reads TGTGCCAGTAGTATATTCCGGGCAGGGATTGCAACTAATGAAAAACTGTTTTTT.

The chain recombines TRBV7-6 with TRBJ2-1; D is uncertain. This CDR3 contains 11 residues. Germline V gene lookup returns CDR1 SGHVS and CDR2 FNYEAQ. V was cut by 6 bases and J by 10 bases, with 10 bases left in between. CDR3 sequence (DNA): TGTGCCAGCAGTAACTCTGGGGAGCAGTTCTTC. Protein sequence: CASSNSGEQFF.

In DNA, the CDR3 is TGTGCCAGTAGTATAGCGGACAGGGGGTCTGAAGCTTTCTTT. Translation gives CASSIADRGSEAFF. The rearrangement uses TRBV19 and TRBJ1-1; 10 bases agree with TRBD1. Trimming took 1 base from V and 6 from J; bases not matched to a gene: 2. Germline CDR1 LNHDA, CDR2 SQIVND (reference sequence). This CDR3 has 14 residues.

The chain combines TRBV10-3 with TRBJ1-4; 9 bases are a match to TRBD1. The V and J ends lost 4 bases and 6 bases, in that order; junction bases with no gene match: 3. The CDR3 spans 14 residues. Germline CDR1 is ENHRY and CDR2 is SYGVKD. The CDR3 protein is CAISGTGADEKLFF. CDR3 DNA: TGTGCCATCAGTGGGACAGGGGCTGATGAAAAACTGTTTTTT.

The V call is TRBV27, the J call TRBJ1-1; unclear D gene. Germline V CDR1 and CDR2: MNHEY, SMNVEV (reference sequence). V shed 3 bases and J shed 7 bases, with 15 bases lying between them. The CDR3 consists of 14 residues. The CDR3 DNA sequence: TGTGCCAGCAGTTTGCCCCCCGGCCGTAATGAAGCTTTCTTT. It codes for CASSLPPGRNEAFF.

V usage is TRBV6-5 and J usage is TRBJ1-4, with D tentatively TRBD1 (5 bases). The V end lost 0 bases, the J end lost 2 bases, and 7 bases lay between the germline ends. The V gene's germline CDR1 is MNHEY and CDR2 SVGAGI. The CDR3 runs to 15 residues. CDR3 loop: CASSYSAGTNEKLFF. Written as DNA, the CDR3 is TGTGCCAGCAGTTACTCAGCAGGGACTAATGAAAAACTGTTTTTT.

CDR3 loop: CASSPLGGTYNEQFF. In DNA, the CDR3 is TGTGCCAGCAGCCCGCTCGGGGGAACCTACAATGAGCAGTTCTTC. V usage is TRBV4-2 and J usage is TRBJ2-1; D is possibly TRBD2 (6 bases). Per the germline V gene, CDR1 is LGHNA and CDR2 is YNFKEQ. The CDR3 runs 15 residues. Between the trimmed V and J ends, which lost 4 bases and 2 bases, there was a span of 12 bases.

In this sample, this clone turned up a few times. The chain couples TRBV5-6 to TRBJ1-1, with a weak D call TRBD1 (6 bases). CDR1 is SGHDT, CDR2 YYEEEE, per germline. The CDR3 is 14 residues long. Between the trimmed V and J ends, which lost 1 base and 1 base, there was a span of 8 bases. The CDR3 loop reads CASSLRGGNTEAFF. The CDR3 region has the DNA TGTGCCAGCAGCTTGCGAGGGGGGAACACTGAAGCTTTCTTT.

The chain couples TRBV12-3 or TRBV12-4 to TRBJ2-7; no clear D. There are 13 residues in the CDR3. V was cut by 6 bases and J by 0 bases, with 9 bases left in between. CDR3 loop: CASSSSVSYEQYF. CDR3 DNA sequence: TGTGCCAGCAGCTCCAGCGTCTCCTACGAGCAGTACTTC.

This rearrangement joins TRBV5-4 to TRBJ1-6; TRBD1 might be the D (6 bases). V lost 0 bases to trimming and J lost 9 bases, with 13 bases between them. The CDR3 is made up of 15 amino acids. Germline V lookup: CDR1 SGHNT, CDR2 YYREEE (reference sequence). As DNA, the CDR3 is TGTGCCAGCAGCTTGGGTGTCACAGGGACTTCACCCCTCCACTTT. Protein: CASSLGVTGTSPLHF.

The V and J genes are TRBV9 and TRBJ1-3, with D tentatively TRBD1 (5 bases). The length of the CDR3 is 17 residues. CDR1 and CDR2 from the germline V gene are SGDLS and YYNGEE. V lost 0 bases, J lost 4 bases, and 17 bases lay in between. The CDR3 DNA reads TGTGCCAGCAGCGTAGGGGCCCCAGGGCGTTCAGGAAACACCATATATTTT. It translates to CASSVGAPGRSGNTIYF. Filled out from reference TRBV9 and TRBJ1-3, the complete variable domain reads DSGVTQTPKHLITATGQRVTLRCSPRSGDLSVYWYQQSLDQGLQFLIQYYNGEERAKGNILERFSAQQFPDLHSELNLSSLELGDSALYFCASSVGAPGRSGNTIYFGEGSWLTVV.

The genes are TRBV4-2 and TRBJ2-3, with TRBD2 identical over 11 bases. Germline assignment: CDR1 LGHNA and CDR2 YNFKEQ. This CDR3 contains 15 residues. With V trimmed by 3 bases and J by 6 bases, 5 bases remained unmatched. The CDR3 DNA reads TGTGCCAGCAGCCAGTTAGCGGGGGGGCGGGATACGCAGTATTTT. This translates into CASSQLAGGRDTQYF.

The chain recombines TRBV3-1 (or the pseudogene TRBV3-2) with TRBJ1-1, with D perhaps TRBD1 (5 bases). The CDR3 runs to 15 residues. V was shortened by 1 base and J by 2 bases, with 11 bases between the two germline ends. Germline V gene sequence: CDR1 LGHDT, CDR2 YNNKEL (reference sequence). The DNA for the CDR3 is TGTGCCAGCAGCCAAGTCCCGACAGTAAACACTGAAGCTTTCTTT. The encoded protein is CASSQVPTVNTEAFF.

This chain uses TRBV5-6 with TRBJ1-5; D perhaps matches TRBD1 (5 bases). Per germline, CDR1 SGHDT and CDR2 YYEEEE. Between the trimmed V and J ends, which lost 4 bases and 1 base, there was a span of 15 bases. CDR3 length: 16 amino acids. The CDR3 bases are TGTGCCAGCAGCCTTTCCGGGACGGCGAGCAATCAGCCCCAGCATTTT. Its protein product is CASSLSGTASNQPQHF.

The chain has TRBV30 and TRBJ2-3, with D possibly matching TRBD2 (5 bases). Germline lookup yields CDR1 GTSNPN and CDR2 SVGIG (reference sequence). The CDR3 totals 12 residues. Trimming stripped 5 bases from V and 6 bases from J, with 12 bases between. The CDR3 region has the DNA TGTGCCTGGTCCCGGACTGGGGATACGCAGTATTTT. It is translated as CAWSRTGDTQYF.

This chain joins TRBV7-2 and TRBJ1-3; D gene ambiguous. The CDR3 loop spans 13 amino acids. V was cut by 1 base and J by 4 bases, with 5 bases left in between. The V gene's germline CDR1 is SGHTA and CDR2 FQGNSA. This chain's CDR3 is CASSLEEGNTIYF. The CDR3 DNA sequence: TGTGCCAGCAGCTTAGAGGAGGGAAACACCATATATTTT.

This clone has more than one count but fewer than ten. The CDR3 DNA sequence: TGTGCCAGCAGCCTCTCCTGGGGGCGTAAGGGAGATACGCAGTATTTT. The encoded protein is CASSLSWGRKGDTQYF. The chain has TRBV6-2 or TRBV6-3 and TRBJ2-3; a possible D gene is TRBD1 (6 bases). This CDR3 is built from 16 residues. Trimming stripped 6 bases from V and 5 bases from J, with 21 bases between. Germline values: CDR1 MNHEY, CDR2 SVGEGT.

The chain couples TRBV30 to TRBJ1-4; 9 bases are shared with TRBD1. V was pared by 2 bases and J by 1 base, with 2 bases of the junction left unmatched. The CDR3 runs 15 residues. Germline V gene lookup returns CDR1 GTSNPN and CDR2 SVGIG (reference sequence). In DNA form, the CDR3 reads TGTGCCTGGAGTCGACAGGGGGTAACTAATGAAAAACTGTTTTTT. The encoded protein is CAWSRQGVTNEKLFF. The complete variable domain, with remaining parts taken from reference TRBV30 and TRBJ1-4, reads SQTIHQWPATLVQPVGSPLSLECTVEGTSNPNLYWYRQAAGRGLQLLFYSVGIGQISSEVPQNLSASRPQDRQFILSSKKLLLSDSGFYLCAWSRQGVTNEKLFFGSGTQLSVL.

The J gene is TRBJ2-3, the V gene TRBV10-3; 8 nucleotides align to TRBD1. There are 16 residues in the CDR3. The junction had 8 bases not matched to a gene; V was cut back by 6 bases and J by 0 bases. The germline V gene encodes CDR1 ENHRY and CDR2 SYGVKD. The CDR3 reads CAISETGASSTDTQYF. In DNA form, the CDR3 reads TGTGCCATCAGCGAGACAGGGGCCTCTAGCACAGATACGCAGTATTTT.

This chain connects TRBV6-5 to TRBJ1-6; perhaps TRBD1 as D (5 bases). With 5 bases removed from V and 5 bases from J, the gap between germline ends came to 13 bases. Germline V gene data show CDR1 as MNHEY and CDR2 as SVGAGI. The CDR3 is made up of 15 amino acids. As DNA, the CDR3 is TGTGCCAGCAGTATCCGTTGGGGCGATAATTCACCCCTCCACTTT. Protein: CASSIRWGDNSPLHF.

The chain links TRBV5-1 to TRBJ2-2; 8 positions match TRBD1. CDR1 and CDR2 (germline): SGHRS, YFSETQ. The CDR3 extends over 16 amino acids. The J segment lost 6 bases and the V segment lost 5 bases, leaving 12 bases of the junction unmatched. CDR3 region: CASSYETGVLAGELFF. In DNA form, the CDR3 reads TGCGCCAGCAGTTATGAGACAGGGGTTTTGGCCGGGGAGCTGTTTTTT.

The chain recombines TRBV24-1 with TRBJ1-4; no firm D call. CDR3 length: 17 residues. V lost 4 bases, J lost 2 bases, and 16 bases lay in between. Germline V gene data show CDR1 as KGHDR and CDR2 as SFDVKD. The CDR3 loop reads CATSDPPRRTTNEKLFF. CDR3 bases: TGTGCCACCAGTGACCCCCCCAGACGGACGACTAATGAAAAACTGTTTTTT.